One and the same sample provided the 26 T cell receptor beta chains below, sequenced in a study of beta chain features in type 1 diabetes. Expressed TCRB transcripts were sequenced, since all the RNA that had been isolated was reverse transcribed. Profiling relied on immunoSEQ multiplex PCR, and the TCRdb table lists in-frame clones only, not all of them. The sample includes roughly 700,000 clones, 10% to 15% of them seen just once. These receptors have no identified antigens. Whole-study findings and limits: Shortening of TCRB CDR3s, moderate but significant, appeared in all four CD4+ subsets of Type 1 diabetes patients.

Source material: naive CD4+ T cells from blood. The source of these receptors is a man aged 18-30 years with type 1 diabetes.

The rearrangement links TRBV18 to TRBJ1-2; no reliable D call. Deletions cut 2 bases from V and 1 base from J, with 5 bases between. The CDR3 spans 13 residues. The germline V gene encodes CDR1 KGHSH and CDR2 LQKENI. The CDR3 DNA sequence: TGTGCCAGCTCACCAGAGAATAACTATGGCTACACCTTC. It codes for CASSPENNYGYTF.

Only a few counts were recorded for this clone. The chain links TRBV14 to TRBJ1-6; D gene unclear. This CDR3 is built from 13 residues. With 5 bases removed from V and 9 bases from J, the gap between germline ends came to 11 bases. The V gene's germline CDR1 is SGHDN and CDR2 FVKESK. CDR3 in amino acids: CASSSGPVSPLHF. In nucleotides, the CDR3 is TGTGCCAGCAGCTCAGGACCTGTTTCACCCCTCCACTTT.

CDR3 DNA sequence: TGCGCCAGCAGCCAAGTTCGACAGAGCTCCTATAATTCACCCCTCCACTTT. It encodes CASSQVRQSSYNSPLHF. This rearrangement joins TRBV4-1 to TRBJ1-6, with D maybe TRBD1 (5 bases). The CDR3 totals 17 residues. The V and J ends lost 1 base and 0 bases respectively, with 10 bases between them. Looked up from germline, CDR1 is MGHRA and CDR2 is YSYEKL.

This clone has only a few counts. The chain links TRBV18 to TRBJ1-1; a weak D match, TRBD1 (5 bases). V lost 1 base to trimming and J lost 8 bases, with 11 bases between them. Germline V gene data show CDR1 as KGHSH and CDR2 as LQKENI. The CDR3 contains 13 residues. CDR3 coding DNA: TGTGCCAGCTCACCACGGGATGGGGCCGAAGCTTTCTTT. Its translation is CASSPRDGAEAFF.

This clone has a handful of counts. The gene calls are TRBV30 and TRBJ1-1; D call uncertain. This CDR3 contains 13 residues. V was shortened by 4 bases and J by 3 bases, with 12 bases between the two germline ends. The germline V gene has CDR1 GTSNPN and CDR2 SVGIG (reference sequence). The CDR3 sequence: CAWMIAFDTEAFF. The CDR3 nucleotides are TGTGCCTGGATGATCGCCTTTGACACTGAAGCTTTCTTT.

V usage is TRBV28 and J usage is TRBJ2-1; D unclear. The CDR3 length is 11 residues. Trimming removed 7 bases at V and 12 bases at J, with 13 bases between. Germline V gene data show CDR1 as MDHEN and CDR2 as SYDVKM. This CDR3 reads CASTANAGQFF. The CDR3 DNA reads TGTGCCAGCACCGCAAACGCCGGGCAGTTCTTC.

This clone has more than one count but fewer than ten. The chain links TRBV4-2 to TRBJ2-2, with TRBD2 matching 8 bases. J was trimmed by 2 bases and V by 0 bases; bases with no gene match: 5. Looked up from germline, CDR1 is LGHNA and CDR2 is YNFKEQ. The CDR3 has 17 residues. CDR3 in amino acids: CASSQDASGLNTGELFF. DNA of the CDR3: TGTGCCAGCAGCCAAGATGCTAGCGGGCTTAACACCGGGGAGCTGTTTTTT.

Concerning this clone itself: Other DNA sequences from this sample encode an identical CDR3 as well. The CDR3 loop is CASSLEADTQYF. CDR3 nucleotide sequence: TGCGCCAGCAGCTTGGAAGCCGATACGCAGTATTTT. V gene TRBV5-1 combines with J gene TRBJ2-3; D not certain. Germline loops: CDR1 SGHRS, CDR2 YFSETQ. The V end was cut by 0 bases, the J end by 6 bases, with 5 bases between. The CDR3 is made up of 12 amino acids.

This clone was counted a few times. This chain links TRBV7-2 with TRBJ1-6, with D maybe TRBD1 (5 bases). CDR1 SGHTA and CDR2 FQGNSA come from the germline V gene. Trimming cost V 5 bases and J 14 bases, with 16 bases left between them. The CDR3 is 13 residues long. The chain's CDR3 is CASSLGRGVTLHF. In DNA form, the CDR3 reads TGTGCCAGCAGCCTGGGGCGGGGAGTCACCCTCCACTTT.

This clone has more than one count but fewer than ten. The chain recombines TRBV29-1 with TRBJ1-2, with D possibly matching TRBD1 (5 bases). CDR3 length equals 15 residues. Germline values: CDR1 SQVTM, CDR2 ANQGSEA. Between the trimmed V and J ends, which lost 2 bases and 0 bases, there was a span of 13 bases. The CDR3 nucleotides read TGCAGCGTTGAAAGGGGCGCCTCTACTAACTATGGCTACACCTTC. This codes for CSVERGASTNYGYTF.

This clone was seen more than once but under ten times. The chain is built from TRBV6-5 and TRBJ2-5; D is ambiguous. Deletions cut 8 bases from V and 1 base from J, with 14 bases between. The germline gives CDR1 MNHEY, CDR2 SVGAGI. The CDR3 length is 14 residues. The CDR3 here is CASCGKGIQETQYF. CDR3 nucleotides: TGTGCCAGCTGTGGGAAGGGAATCCAAGAGACCCAGTACTTC.

The sample holds a few counts of this clone. V usage is TRBV19 and J usage is TRBJ1-2; 7 nucleotides agree with TRBD1. The J segment lost 6 bases and the V segment lost 4 bases, leaving 5 bases of the junction unmatched. The CDR3 length is 13 residues. Germline CDR1 LNHDA, CDR2 SQIVND (reference sequence). The DNA of the CDR3 is TGTGCCAGTAGTAACGGACAGGTTGATGGCTACACCTTC. It yields the protein CASSNGQVDGYTF.

The chain carries TRBV9 and TRBJ2-2; the match to TRBD1 covers 10 bases. Germline-derived CDR1 and CDR2 are SGDLS and YYNGEE. J gave up 4 bases and V 1 base, and 1 base lay outside the gene matches. The CDR3 length is 15 residues. In DNA form, the CDR3 reads TGTGCCAGCAGCGTACGACAGGGGGCCACCGGGGAGCTGTTTTTT. Translating it yields CASSVRQGATGELFF.

J is TRBJ2-5 and V is TRBV18; 9 bases agree with TRBD2. This CDR3 region has 16 residues. The junction had 8 bases not matched to a gene; V was cut back by 2 bases and J by 4 bases. Germline V lookup: CDR1 KGHSH, CDR2 LQKENI. CDR3 nucleotides: TGTGCCAGCTCACCAAGGACTAGCGTAGTAGCAGAGACCCAGTACTTC. It codes for CASSPRTSVVAETQYF.

This clone has just a few counts. The gene calls are TRBV2 and TRBJ1-1; weak D call: TRBD1 (6 bases). Germline assignment: CDR1 SNHLY and CDR2 FYNNEI. The CDR3 has 13 residues. The V gene lost 9 bases and the J gene lost 5 bases, with 16 bases spanning the gap. In nucleotides, the CDR3 is TGTGCCAGTTCCTCGGACAGCGGGACTGAAGCTTTCTTT. Translated: CASSSDSGTEAFF.

This clone was seen a few times. The chain employs TRBV30 and TRBJ2-1; D might be TRBD2 (6 bases). Germline CDR1 reads GTSNPN; CDR2 reads SVGIG (reference sequence). The CDR3 extends over 16 amino acids. The ends were cut back, 2 bases at V and 1 base at J, with 15 bases in the middle. In DNA form, the CDR3 reads TGTGCCTGGAGTCGAGGCGGGGTTAGGTCCTACAATGAGCAGTTCTTC. Encoded protein: CAWSRGGVRSYNEQFF.

The chain couples TRBV19 to TRBJ2-1, with D perhaps matching TRBD2 (5 bases). With 2 bases removed from V and 7 bases from J, the gap between germline ends came to 12 bases. The CDR3 is 14 amino acids. Looked up from germline, CDR1 is LNHDA and CDR2 is SQIVND (reference sequence). For the CDR3, the DNA is TGTGCCAGTAGTATAATGCGGGCCGGGAATGAGCAGTTCTTC. It translates to CASSIMRAGNEQFF.

The chain couples TRBV6-1 to TRBJ2-1; 7 bases fit TRBD2. This CDR3 region has 15 residues. Germline CDR1 reads MNHNS; CDR2 reads SASEGT. The V gene end was trimmed by 2 bases and the J gene end by 5 bases; junction bases not matched to a gene: 6. CDR3 in DNA: TGTGCCAGCAGTGAATTGAGGGGAGGGAACAATGAGCAGTTCTTC. Protein: CASSELRGGNNEQFF.

The gene calls are TRBV19 and TRBJ1-6; D unresolved. Per the germline V gene, CDR1 is LNHDA and CDR2 is SQIVND (reference sequence). V was clipped by 8 bases and J by 10 bases, with 21 bases between them. The CDR3 has 15 amino acids. The CDR3 nucleotides read TGTGCCAGTGAGGTGGGTTGGGGTAGTGGGTCACCCCTCCACTTT. It is translated as CASEVGWGSGSPLHF.

This clone was seen a few times. The chain couples TRBV7-2 to TRBJ2-5; D is perhaps TRBD2 (6 bases). CDR3 length: 16 residues. Germline CDR1 and CDR2: SGHTA and FQGNSA. V was pared by 3 bases and J by 2 bases, with 16 bases between. The CDR3 DNA reads TGTGCCAGCAGCTTCCCGCTCCCGGGACTGCAAGAGACCCAGTACTTC. The encoded protein is CASSFPLPGLQETQYF.

This clone was seen more than once but under ten times. This sequence joins TRBV11-2 and TRBJ2-5; 8 bases are shared with TRBD1. This CDR3 has 16 amino acids. V lost 5 bases, J lost 3 bases, and 11 bases stayed unmatched. CDR1 is SGHAT, CDR2 FQNNGV, per germline. The CDR3 DNA follows: TGTGCCAGCAGCCCCATTACAGGGGACAGGAAAGAGACCCAGTACTTC. It is translated as CASSPITGDRKETQYF.

This clone was seen a handful of times. In nucleotides, the CDR3 is TGTGCCATCAGTACTCTGGGACTGGACAACAATGAGCAGTTCTTC. Residues: CAISTLGLDNNEQFF. The chain is built from TRBV10-3 and TRBJ2-1; D might be TRBD2 (6 bases). The CDR3 runs 15 residues. V was shortened by 5 bases and J by 5 bases, with 16 bases between the two germline ends. CDR1 ENHRY and CDR2 SYGVKD come from the germline V gene.

The chain combines TRBV4-2 with TRBJ2-7; D unclear. V was pared by 3 bases and J by 3 bases, with 15 bases between. Germline lookup yields CDR1 LGHNA and CDR2 YNFKEQ. The CDR3 length is 15 residues. The CDR3 bases are TGTGCCAGCAGCCACCAGGCGATGGGGAACTACGAGCAGTACTTC. Residues: CASSHQAMGNYEQYF.

This clone was recorded a few times. The rearrangement links TRBV28 to TRBJ2-7, with D tentatively TRBD2 (6 bases). Germline V gene data show CDR1 as MDHEN and CDR2 as SYDVKM. CDR3 length equals 14 residues. The V and J ends lost 8 bases and 1 base respectively, with 15 bases between them. The CDR3 DNA reads TGTGCCAGCCTTGGAGGGGCGGGGTCCTACGAGCAGTACTTC. Translating it yields CASLGGAGSYEQYF.

V is TRBV6-5 and J is TRBJ2-4; 10 nucleotides align to TRBD1. J lost 6 bases, V lost 0 bases, and 2 bases had no gene match. The germline V gene has CDR1 MNHEY and CDR2 SVGAGI. The CDR3 extends over 15 amino acids. CDR3 in amino acids: CASSYSGQGLNIQYF. The DNA of the CDR3 is TGTGCCAGCAGTTACTCGGGACAGGGGTTAAACATTCAGTACTTC.

For this clone: The same CDR3 arises from other DNA sequences in this sample as well. The J gene is TRBJ1-2, the V gene TRBV6-5, with 8 bases that match TRBD1. The germline V gene encodes CDR1 MNHEY and CDR2 SVGAGI. The CDR3 spans 12 residues. V was clipped by 4 bases and J by 6 bases; unmatched bases: 1. The CDR3 DNA reads as TGTGCCAGCAGTTCGACAGGGGATGGCTACACCTTC. It translates to CASSSTGDGYTF.